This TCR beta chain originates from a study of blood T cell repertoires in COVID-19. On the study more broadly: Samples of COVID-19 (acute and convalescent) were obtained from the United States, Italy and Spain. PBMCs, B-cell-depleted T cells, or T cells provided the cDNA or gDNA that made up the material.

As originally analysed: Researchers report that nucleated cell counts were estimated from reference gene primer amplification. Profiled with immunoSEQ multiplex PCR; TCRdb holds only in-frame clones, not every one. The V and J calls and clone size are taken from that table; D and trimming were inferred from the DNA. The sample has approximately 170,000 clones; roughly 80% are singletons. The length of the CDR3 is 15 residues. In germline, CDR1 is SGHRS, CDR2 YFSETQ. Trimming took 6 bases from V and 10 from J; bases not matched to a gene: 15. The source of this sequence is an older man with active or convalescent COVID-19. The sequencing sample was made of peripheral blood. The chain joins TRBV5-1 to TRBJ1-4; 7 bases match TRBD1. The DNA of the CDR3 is TGCGCCAGCAAAGAGGGTTCCATGACAGGGCTAAAACTGTTTTTT. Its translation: CASKEGSMTGLKLFF.